This paragraph covers one T cell receptor beta chain sequence. A read error may explain this, as a much larger clone is one base away. The sample belongs to a study of molecular identifiers for immune sequencing clone quantification. Looking at the study overall: Naive CD8 RNA (roughly 18,000 or 92,000 cells) was divided into five aliquots, with four sequenced.

Preparation of naive CD8 libraries involved roughly 20,000 to 1,100,000 sorted cells and 10%, 30% or 50% RNA. When naive CD8 T cells were sorted, they were gated as CD8+CD4-CCR7+CD45RA+. TCRdb redid the calling of the PCR reads with MiXCR, one entry per CDR3 protein. Of under 100,000 distinct CDR3 sequences listed, more than 20% are singletons. CDR1 is MDHEN and CDR2 is SYDVKM in the germline V gene. The CDR3 loop spans 17 amino acids. This TCR was sampled from a human donor in good health. Some libraries in this study had Jurkat cell RNA spiked in. The chain links TRBV28 to TRBJ2-5; maybe TRBD2 (6 bases). Source material: naive CD8+ T cells from blood, with Jurkat cell RNA spiked in. Subset meaning: FACS-sorted CD8+CD4-CCR7+CD45RA+ naive T cells. The CDR3, as DNA: TGTGCCAGCAGTTTCTCGGTCGGGGGAACCCTGCAAGAGACCCGGTACTTC. Encoded protein: CASSFSVGGTLQETRYF.